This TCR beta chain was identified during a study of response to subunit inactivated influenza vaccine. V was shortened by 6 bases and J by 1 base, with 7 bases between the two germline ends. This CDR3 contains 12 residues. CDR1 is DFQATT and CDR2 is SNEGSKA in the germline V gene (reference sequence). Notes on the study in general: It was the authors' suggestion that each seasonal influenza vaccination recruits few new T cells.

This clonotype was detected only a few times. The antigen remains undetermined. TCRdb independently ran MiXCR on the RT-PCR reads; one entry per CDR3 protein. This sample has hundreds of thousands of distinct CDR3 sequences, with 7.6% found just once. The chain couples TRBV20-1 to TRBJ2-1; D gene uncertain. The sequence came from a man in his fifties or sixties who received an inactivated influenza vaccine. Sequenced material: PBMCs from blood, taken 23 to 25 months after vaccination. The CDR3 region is CSAGRSYNEQFF. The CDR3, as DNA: TGCAGTGCAGGACGTTCCTACAATGAGCAGTTCTTC.